This TCR beta chain was profiled in a study of blood T cell repertoires in COVID-19. Study context: COVID-19 samples collected from the United States, Italy and Spain covered acute and convalescent phases. The cDNA or gDNA used as material had been derived from T cells, B-cell-depleted T cells, or PBMCs.

This CDR3 has 13 amino acids. The V and J ends lost 8 bases and 4 bases, in that order; junction bases with no gene match: 3. The germline CDR1 and CDR2 sequences are SNHLY and FYNNEI. Generated by immunoSEQ multiplex PCR, the TCRdb table keeps only in-frame clones and is missing some. The sample carries approximately 62,000 clones, about four fifths recorded once. V usage is TRBV2 and J usage is TRBJ2-1; TRBD2 aligns across 9 bases. The sequenced sample was peripheral blood. The source is a woman aged 45-60 years with active or convalescent COVID-19. CDR3 sequence (DNA): TGTGCCAGCGAGCGGGAGGCATACAATGAGCAGTTCTTC. It translates to CASEREAYNEQFF.